A single T cell receptor beta chain is shown here with its context. This sample is part of a study of neoadjuvant anti-PD-1 for oral cavity cancer. For the study at large: Around day 43, patients without progression received a fourth nivolumab dose before surgery.

The repertoire was sequenced with immunoSEQ multiplex PCR; TCRdb's copy has only in-frame clones and lacks some. The table includes about 68,000 clones, 80% to 90% detected once. The germline V gene encodes CDR1 MNHNS and CDR2 SASEGT. The length of the CDR3 is 15 residues. Trimming pared 8 bases from V and 1 base from J, leaving 17 bases between. Time point here: after neoadjuvant nivolumab, at surgical resection. Patients had newly diagnosed, untreated stage II-IVA oral cavity squamous cell carcinoma. The patients had HPV-negative, locally advanced oral cavity squamous cell carcinoma. No culture or expansion preceded analysis of these blood cells.

The chain employs TRBV6-1 and TRBJ1-1; D is unclear. This clonotype originated in a person aged 35-80 years with oral cavity squamous cell carcinoma. This specimen consisted of PBMCs, obtained after nivolumab (anti-PD-1) treatment. CDR3: CASSDGAAQNTEAFF. The CDR3 DNA is TGTGCCAGCTCCGACGGTGCAGCCCAGAACACTGAAGCTTTCTTT.